The clone carrying this TCR beta chain appeared a few times. Antigen: not known. This sample is drawn from a study of blood T cells in healthy people across ages. The sample, 7.5 to 10 milliliters of peripheral blood, was drawn from each donor. The V and J ends lost 1 base and 3 bases respectively, with 18 bases between them. Germline assignment: CDR1 DFQATT and CDR2 SNEGSKA (reference sequence). The CDR3 length is 16 residues. General study results and limits: Donors of long life had a larger count of naive CD4+ cells and greater diversity than aged donors. Per million T cells, the diversity of TCR beta decreased roughly linearly as age advanced.

The authors ran a second PCR of about 6 to 11 cycles using a sample-barcoded 5' primer and a J-beta primer mix. Carrying 12 random nucleotides, a template-switch adaptor labeled each individual cDNA molecule. Each CDR3 protein is one row after TCRdb ran MiXCR on the 5' RACE reads. Altogether about 2 million distinct CDR3 sequences are present, around 48% being singletons, with the ten largest covering less than 2.5%. This TCR was recovered from a woman in her thirties or forties in good health. Sequencing was done on a sample of blood. The chain recombines TRBV20-1 with TRBJ1-2; D is perhaps TRBD1 (5 bases). The CDR3 sequence is CSARVRWGLSDYGYTF. The CDR3 DNA reads TGCAGTGCTAGAGTTCGATGGGGACTATCGGACTATGGCTACACCTTC.